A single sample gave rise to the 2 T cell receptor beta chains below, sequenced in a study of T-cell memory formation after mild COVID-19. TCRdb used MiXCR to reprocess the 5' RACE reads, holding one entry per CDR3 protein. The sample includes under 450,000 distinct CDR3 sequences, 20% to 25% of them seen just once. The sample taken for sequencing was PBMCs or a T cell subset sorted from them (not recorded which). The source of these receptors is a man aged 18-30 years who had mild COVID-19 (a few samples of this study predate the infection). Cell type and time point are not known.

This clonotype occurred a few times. The CDR3 bases are TGTGCCAGCAGTGCTAGCGGGAAGGCCTACGAGCAGTACTTC. Translation gives CASSASGKAYEQYF. The chain is built from TRBV12-3 or TRBV12-4 and TRBJ2-7, with 9 bases aligning to TRBD2. The V and J ends lost 5 bases and 2 bases, in that order; junction bases with no gene match: 4. There are 14 residues in the CDR3.

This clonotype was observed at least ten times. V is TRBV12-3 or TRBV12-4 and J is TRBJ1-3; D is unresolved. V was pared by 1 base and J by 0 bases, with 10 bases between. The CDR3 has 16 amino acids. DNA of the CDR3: TGTGCCAGCAGTTTAGTAGGGCGCAGCTCTGGAAACACCATATATTTT. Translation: CASSLVGRSSGNTIYF.